The 9 T cell receptor beta chains below come from one sample, sequenced in a study of T cell responses to AZD1222 COVID-19 vaccine. Profiling relied on immunoSEQ multiplex PCR, and the TCRdb table lists in-frame clones only, not all of them. The sample shows 100,000 to 120,000 clones, approximately 90% of them seen only once. Specimen: peripheral blood, collected 28 days after the second AZD1222 dose. All receptors derive from an adult who received the AZD1222 COVID-19 vaccine.

The chain recombines TRBV28 with TRBJ2-7; D not resolved. V was shortened by 1 base and J by 6 bases, with 22 bases between the two germline ends. CDR1 and CDR2 (germline): MDHEN, SYDVKM. The CDR3 has 17 amino acids. This chain's CDR3 is CASSLLSESVYRAEQYF. Here the CDR3 DNA reads TGTGCCAGCAGTTTATTGAGTGAGTCTGTTTATAGGGCCGAGCAGTACTTC.

The chain employs TRBV18 and TRBJ1-5, with 7 bases lining up with TRBD1. With 3 bases clipped from V and 4 bases from J, the junction kept 3 bases outside the gene matches. Per the germline V gene, CDR1 is KGHSH and CDR2 is LQKENI. The CDR3 runs to 14 residues. The CDR3 reads CASSPSGGNQPQHF. In DNA, the CDR3 is TGTGCCAGCTCACCCTCAGGGGGAAATCAGCCCCAGCATTTT. Looking up the rest from reference TRBV18 and TRBJ1-5 gives the full variable domain: NAGVMQNPRHLVRRRGQEARLRCSPMKGHSHVYWYRQLPEEGLKFMVYLQKENIIDESGMPKERFSAEFPKEGPSILRIQQVVRGDSAAYFCASSPSGGNQPQHFGDGTRLSIL.

The chain couples TRBV27 to TRBJ1-5; D is unclear. V was trimmed by 6 bases and J by 0 bases, leaving 6 bases between them. The length of the CDR3 is 13 residues. Germline assignment: CDR1 MNHEY and CDR2 SMNVEV (reference sequence). Here the CDR3 reads CASRGYSNQPQHF. The CDR3 nucleotides read TGTGCCAGCAGGGGGTATAGCAATCAGCCCCAGCATTTT.

The chain couples TRBV5-1 to TRBJ1-1; 7 bases match TRBD1. V lost 5 bases to trimming and J lost 3 bases; unmatched junction nucleotides: 7. CDR3 length: 14 amino acids. Germline V gene data show CDR1 as SGHRS and CDR2 as YFSETQ. CDR3 protein: CASRQTGDHTEAFF. The CDR3 coding sequence is TGCGCCAGCAGGCAAACAGGGGACCACACTGAAGCTTTCTTT.

The chain couples TRBV6-1 to TRBJ1-6; possible D gene TRBD1, 6 bases. This CDR3 has 15 amino acids. The V and J ends lost 1 base and 2 bases respectively, with 6 bases between them. Germline CDR1 MNHNS, CDR2 SASEGT. The CDR3 is CASSEDRAYNSPLHF. DNA for the CDR3: TGTGCCAGCAGTGAAGACAGGGCCTATAATTCACCCCTCCACTTT.

This chain connects TRBV5-1 to TRBJ2-5; D may correspond to TRBD1 or TRBD2 (6 bases each). Trimming removed 5 bases at V and 2 bases at J, with 16 bases between. Germline V gene lookup returns CDR1 SGHRS and CDR2 YFSETQ. The CDR3 spans 15 residues. CDR3: CASSYGGPRQETQYF. The CDR3 DNA is TGCGCCAGCAGTTATGGGGGGCCTCGTCAAGAGACCCAGTACTTC.

The rearrangement uses TRBV6-6 and TRBJ2-5, with D possibly TRBD2 on 7 matching bases. Trimming pared 0 bases from V and 5 bases from J, leaving 13 bases between. Germline CDR1 is MNHNY and CDR2 is SVGAGI (reference sequence). The CDR3 sequence is 15 residues long. The CDR3 loop is CASSYSGGLVETQYF. In DNA form, the CDR3 reads TGTGCCAGCAGTTACTCGGGGGGGCTTGTGGAGACCCAGTACTTC.

The chain has TRBV7-9 and TRBJ2-3; perhaps TRBD1 as D (5 bases). From germline, CDR1 is SEHNR and CDR2 FQNEAQ (reference sequence). The CDR3 covers 15 residues. V lost 5 bases and J lost 1, with 13 bases in between. CDR3 DNA: TGTGCCAGCAGCAAAGGGGATTTTGGCACAGATACGCAGTATTTT. It codes for CASSKGDFGTDTQYF.

The genes are TRBV4-1 and TRBJ2-1; 10 bases line up with TRBD2. The germline V gene has CDR1 MGHRA and CDR2 YSYEKL. The V segment lost 3 bases and the J segment 8 bases; nucleotides outside the gene matches: 7. The CDR3 runs 15 residues. The CDR3 DNA sequence: TGCGCCAGCAGCCAGGTGGCTAGCGGGGGTTATGAGCAGTTCTTC. It is translated as CASSQVASGGYEQFF.